A single sample gave rise to the 6 T cell receptor beta chains below, sequenced in a study of blood T cell repertoires in COVID-19. Repertoires were generated with immunoSEQ multiplex PCR, while TCRdb's copy carries only in-frame clones and drops some. The repertoire holds 180,000 or so clones, with approximately 80% as singletons. The sequencing sample was made of peripheral blood. These receptors originate from a woman between 40 and 55 years old with COVID-19, enrolled during active disease.

The J gene is TRBJ1-4, the V gene TRBV7-9; 11 bases match TRBD1. The germline CDR1 and CDR2 sequences are SEHNR and FQNEAQ (reference sequence). The V segment lost 8 bases and the J segment 7 bases; nucleotides outside the gene matches: 6. This CDR3 comprises 14 residues. The DNA for the CDR3 is TGTGCCAGCGGGGGACAGGGGGTTGGTGAAAAACTGTTTTTT. This encodes CASGGQGVGEKLFF.

The J gene is TRBJ2-1, the V gene TRBV5-8; 10 positions match TRBD2. This CDR3 spans 17 amino acids. V trimming: 0 bases; J trimming: 2 bases; junction bases outside the gene matches: 5. Per the germline V gene, CDR1 is SGHTS and CDR2 is YDEGEE. The CDR3 bases are TGTGCCAGCAGCTTGGTCCGGACTAGCGGAACCTACAATGAGCAGTTCTTC. Translating it yields CASSLVRTSGTYNEQFF.

The chain uses TRBV18 and TRBJ1-1, with 7 bases fitting TRBD1. The germline V gene encodes CDR1 KGHSH and CDR2 LQKENI. CDR3 length equals 12 residues. The V segment lost 3 bases and the J segment 5 bases; nucleotides outside the gene matches: 0. CDR3 amino acids: CASSPTGTEAFF. CDR3 sequence (DNA): TGTGCCAGCTCACCGACAGGGACTGAAGCTTTCTTT.

The rearrangement uses TRBV3-1 (or the pseudogene TRBV3-2) and TRBJ1-6; no reliable D call. Germline lookup yields CDR1 LGHDT and CDR2 YNNKEL (reference sequence). The CDR3 covers 14 residues. V lost 7 bases and J lost 7, with 14 bases in between. CDR3 sequence: CASTLGQVNSPLHF. The CDR3, as DNA: TGTGCCAGCACCTTAGGCCAGGTAAATTCACCCCTCCACTTT.

This clone was found once. The chain uses TRBV5-1 and TRBJ1-1, with D unresolved. Germline V CDR1 and CDR2: SGHRS, YFSETQ. The CDR3 has 12 amino acids. V lost 7 bases, J lost 1 base, and 8 bases lay in between. The CDR3 spells CASLAENTEAFF. The CDR3 nucleotides are TGCGCCAGCTTGGCGGAGAACACTGAAGCTTTCTTT.

The genes are TRBV5-5 and TRBJ2-1; no clear D gene. The germline V gene encodes CDR1 SGHKS and CDR2 YYEKEE (reference sequence). Trimming cost V 4 bases and J 7 bases, with 9 bases left between them. This CDR3 spans 12 amino acids. The CDR3 region is CASSLRWNEQFF. In DNA, the CDR3 is TGTGCCAGCAGCCTTCGGTGGAATGAGCAGTTCTTC.